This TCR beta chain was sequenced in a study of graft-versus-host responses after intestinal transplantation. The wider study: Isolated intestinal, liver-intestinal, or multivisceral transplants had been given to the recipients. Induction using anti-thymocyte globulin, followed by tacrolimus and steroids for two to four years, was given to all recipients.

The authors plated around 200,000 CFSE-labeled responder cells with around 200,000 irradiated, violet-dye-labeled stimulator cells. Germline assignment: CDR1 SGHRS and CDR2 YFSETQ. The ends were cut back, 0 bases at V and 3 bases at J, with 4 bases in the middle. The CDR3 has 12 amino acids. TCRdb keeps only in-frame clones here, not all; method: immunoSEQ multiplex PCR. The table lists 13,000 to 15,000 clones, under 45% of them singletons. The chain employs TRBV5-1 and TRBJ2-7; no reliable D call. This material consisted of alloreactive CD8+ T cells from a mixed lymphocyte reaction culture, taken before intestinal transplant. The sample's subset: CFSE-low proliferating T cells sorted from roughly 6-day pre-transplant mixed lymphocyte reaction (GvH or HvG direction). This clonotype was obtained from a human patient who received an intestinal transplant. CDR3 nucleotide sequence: TGCGCCAGCAGCTTGGAGGACTACGAGCAGTACTTC. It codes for CASSLEDYEQYF.